What follows is one T cell receptor beta chain and its context. The antigen remains unidentified. The data were obtained in a study of CXCR3-negative and CXCR3-positive naive CD8 T cells. Findings of the study overall: More hydrophobic TRB CDR3s occurred in CXCR3-positive than in CXCR3-negative naive cells.

TRB cDNA libraries were made by UMI-labeled 5' RACE. Following a re-call of the 5' RACE reads, TCRdb has one entry per CDR3 protein and lacks DNA. Its clone listing holds roughly 93,000 distinct CDR3 sequences. The CDR3 is 16 amino acids. CDR1 and CDR2 (germline): MGHRA, YSYEKL. Sequenced sample: naive CXCR3+ CD8+ T cells from blood. Subset given: CD45RO-CCR7+CD27+CD95- naive CD8+ T cells expressing CXCR3 (TNR3+). The source is a human donor in good health. Some clones in this sample may be carry-over from other donors' samples. The chain couples TRBV4-1 to TRBJ2-1; the D call of TRBD2 rests on TCRdb alone, since no DNA is present to check it. The CDR3: CASSLGLAGSYNEQFF.